This entry lists 4 T cell receptor beta chains sequenced from one sample in a study of shared clonotypes between healthy human individuals. Assay: immunoSEQ multiplex PCR; the TCRdb copy retains only in-frame clones and omits some. This repertoire shows roughly 2.5 million clones, approximately 94% found once; its top ten account for under 0.15%. The sample taken for sequencing was naive CD4+ T cells sorted from blood. Subset of the sample: CD45RA+ positively selected. The receptors were sampled from a man aged 18 to 35 in good health.

The genes are TRBV7-9 and TRBJ2-2; tentatively, D is TRBD2 (5 bases). CDR3 length: 15 amino acids. Germline V gene data show CDR1 as SEHNR and CDR2 as FQNEAQ (reference sequence). V was pared by 2 bases and J by 0 bases, with 7 bases between. The CDR3 region has the DNA TGTGCCAGCAGCTTACTAGCACCGAACACCGGGGAGCTGTTTTTT. Protein sequence: CASSLLAPNTGELFF.

This clone was observed a single time. V gene TRBV28 combines with J gene TRBJ1-3; D may be TRBD1 (5 bases). Germline-derived CDR1 and CDR2 are MDHEN and SYDVKM. The CDR3 extends over 15 amino acids. Trimming stripped 6 bases from V and 2 bases from J, with 14 bases between. CDR3 nucleotide sequence: TGTGCCAGCAGGCCTAGCGGGGGGACTGGAAACACCATATATTTT. Translating gives CASRPSGGTGNTIYF.

The chain couples TRBV29-1 to TRBJ2-5, with 7 bases fitting TRBD2. Germline V gene data show CDR1 as SQVTM and CDR2 as ANQGSEA. CDR3 size: 13 residues. Germline trimming cut 1 base from V and 5 bases from J; bases unmatched to any gene: 4. CDR3 amino acids: CSVEVGGLETQYF. The CDR3 nucleotides are TGCAGCGTTGAAGTCGGGGGGTTGGAGACCCAGTACTTC. The entire variable domain, with the rest obtained from reference TRBV29-1 and TRBJ2-5, is as follows: SAVISQKPSRDICQRGTSLTIQCQVDSQVTMMFWYRQQPGQSLTLIATANQGSEATYESGFVIDKFPISRPNLTFSTLTVSNMSPEDSSIYLCSVEVGGLETQYFGPGTRLLVL.

On this clone: Within the sample, other DNA sequences also encode this same CDR3. The genes are TRBV5-1 and TRBJ2-1; D possibly uses TRBD1 or TRBD2 (5 bases each). The V gene's germline CDR1 is SGHRS and CDR2 YFSETQ. V lost 0 bases and J 4 bases, leaving 11 bases between the germline ends. This CDR3 is 15 amino acids long. CDR3 sequence reads: CASSLAGTSYNEQFF. For the CDR3, the DNA is TGCGCCAGCAGCTTGGCTGGGACCAGTTACAATGAGCAGTTCTTC.